One and the same sample provided the 18 T cell receptor beta chains below, sequenced in a study of blood T cell repertoires in COVID-19 (dated by TCRdb to the early 2020s). Libraries were prepared through the immunoSEQ multiplex PCR assay. TCRdb holds this immuneACCESS table with in-frame rearrangements only. Some clones are missing; in checked studies, unresolved V genes explain under half, and the rest has no known cause. For this sample the table gives around 230,000 clones, of which roughly 91% were detected only once. Of the sample, about 4% falls within the top ten clones. The sample comprised PBMCs or T cells enriched from blood (not recorded which). These receptors all stem from a woman aged 25 to 39 with acute COVID-19.

V usage is TRBV5-8 and J usage is TRBJ1-3; 8 nucleotides align to TRBD1. Germline V CDR1 and CDR2: SGHTS, YDEGEE. J lost 3 bases, V lost 3 bases, and 11 bases had no gene match. CDR3 length: 17 residues. The CDR3 spells CASSYPGGEEIGNTIYF. CDR3 nucleotide sequence: TGTGCCAGCAGCTACCCAGGGGGCGAGGAGATTGGAAACACCATATATTTT.

The rearrangement joins TRBV9 to TRBJ1-2; 9 bases agree with TRBD1. The CDR3 is 17 amino acids. Trimming cost V 0 bases and J 4 bases; bases outside gene matches: 10. Germline V gene lookup returns CDR1 SGDLS and CDR2 YYNGEE. The CDR3 region is CASSVDPQGQGSYGYTF. For the CDR3, the DNA is TGTGCCAGCAGCGTAGACCCCCAGGGACAGGGTTCCTATGGCTACACCTTC.

The V and J genes are TRBV2 and TRBJ1-2; perhaps TRBD1 as D (5 bases). Trimming pared 2 bases from V and 4 bases from J, leaving 17 bases between. The CDR3 loop spans 16 amino acids. Germline loops: CDR1 SNHLY, CDR2 FYNNEI. In DNA, the CDR3 is TGTGCCAGCAGTGAATTAATCGGACAACCATTCTATGGCTACACCTTC. Protein: CASSELIGQPFYGYTF.

Remarks on this clone: The junction and the germline gene differ at one end; a read error may be behind it. The rearrangement links TRBV4-3 to TRBJ2-7, with D maybe TRBD1 (6 bases). Germline CDR1 is LGHNA and CDR2 is YSLEER. The length of the CDR3 is 13 residues. The CDR3 here is CASSQALRDTAHF. CDR3 in DNA: TGCGCCAGCAGCCAGGCTCTCCGGGACACCGCACATTTC.

This chain connects TRBV7-3 to TRBJ2-1, with 8 bases that match TRBD2. Trimming at V came to 3 bases and at J to 8 bases, leaving 6 bases not matched to a gene. CDR1 is SGHTA, CDR2 FQGTGA, per germline. This CDR3 has 14 amino acids. The CDR3 nucleotides are TGTGCCAGCAGCTTCACGGGGGGGCCGGATGAGCAGTTCTTC. Its protein product is CASSFTGGPDEQFF.

V and J are TRBV4-3 and TRBJ1-2, with 7 bases identical to TRBD1. Per the germline V gene, CDR1 is LGHNA and CDR2 is YSLEER. V was clipped by 6 bases and J by 2 bases; unmatched bases: 6. This CDR3 has 14 amino acids. The CDR3 region has the DNA TGCGCCAGCAGTAAACTGGGACAGAACTATGGCTACACCTTC. Translated: CASSKLGQNYGYTF.

This chain connects TRBV5-6 to TRBJ1-5, with 10 bases identical to TRBD1. Unmatched junction bases numbered 3, after V lost 3 bases and J lost 6 bases. The CDR3 covers 14 residues. Germline CDR1 reads SGHDT; CDR2 reads YYEEEE. Here the CDR3 DNA reads TGTGCCAGCAGCTCTCGGACAGGGGGTCAGCCCCAGCATTTT. Protein product: CASSSRTGGQPQHF.

This chain connects TRBV28 to TRBJ2-7; a weak D match, TRBD2 (5 bases). The CDR3 is 16 amino acids. V lost 3 bases and J lost 5, with 20 bases in between. Germline CDR1 is MDHEN and CDR2 is SYDVKM. The CDR3 sequence: CASSLPLLGWGNEQYF. CDR3 sequence (DNA): TGTGCCAGCAGTTTGCCCCTACTAGGTTGGGGAAACGAGCAGTACTTC.

The chain's CDR3 is CASSVATPRLAGGPVQETQYF. The DNA of the CDR3 is TGTGCCAGCAGCGTAGCTACGCCGCGACTAGCGGGGGGGCCGGTTCAGGAGACCCAGTACTTC. The rearrangement uses TRBV9 and TRBJ2-5; the match to TRBD2 covers 14 bases. Germline CDR1 and CDR2: SGDLS and YYNGEE. Trimming took 0 bases from V and 5 from J; bases not matched to a gene: 18. The CDR3 consists of 21 residues.

The rearrangement uses TRBV6-5 and TRBJ1-1, with D unclear. The CDR3 consists of 13 residues. Trimming took 5 bases from V and 5 from J, leaving 12 bases between them. Germline assignment: CDR1 MNHEY and CDR2 SVGAGI. CDR3 sequence (DNA): TGTGCCAGCAGTCCCGGGTCGGGAACTGAAGCTTTCTTT. Protein: CASSPGSGTEAFF.

This clone was counted between two and nine times. The chain has TRBV13 and TRBJ2-7; a possible D gene is TRBD1 (6 bases). V dropped 4 bases and J dropped 7 bases, with 8 bases sitting between them. Germline V gives CDR1 PRHDT, CDR2 FYEKMQ (reference sequence). The CDR3 extends over 11 amino acids. The DNA of the CDR3 is TGTGCCAGCAGCTCAGGGGCTGAGCAGTACTTC. Residues: CASSSGAEQYF.

V is TRBV9 and J is TRBJ1-1; 9 bases fit TRBD1. J gave up 1 base and V 3 bases, and 7 bases lay outside the gene matches. Germline assignment: CDR1 SGDLS and CDR2 YYNGEE. CDR3 length: 16 amino acids. The CDR3 nucleotides read TGTGCCAGCAGCGCAAGAGACAGGGGGGAGAACACTGAAGCTTTCTTT. Its translation: CASSARDRGENTEAFF.

This clone occurred once. This chain links TRBV6-6 with TRBJ2-3, with D possibly being TRBD1 (6 bases). The CDR3 runs 13 residues. Germline CDR1 and CDR2: MNHNY and SVGAGI (reference sequence). Trimming left V 9 bases short and J 4 bases short, with 14 bases between. CDR3 nucleotides: TGTGCCAGTGGTAGGGGGAGTTCAGATACGCAGTATTTT. This gives the protein CASGRGSSDTQYF.

The rearrangement uses TRBV18 and TRBJ1-2; 11 bases align to TRBD1. V shed 4 bases, J shed 3 bases, and the junction held 7 bases outside the gene matches. CDR1 is KGHSH, CDR2 LQKENI, per germline. The CDR3 length is 16 residues. CDR3 nucleotides: TGTGCCAGCTCACGAGTCTGGACAGGGGGCGACTATGGCTACACCTTC. Translation: CASSRVWTGGDYGYTF.

In this sample, this clone turned up a few times. The chain employs TRBV12-3 or TRBV12-4 and TRBJ2-7; weak D call: TRBD1 (6 bases). Trimming stripped 4 bases from V and 7 bases from J, with 14 bases between. The CDR3 is 13 residues long. The CDR3 is CASSSVQGKEQYF. As DNA, the CDR3 is TGTGCCAGCAGTTCCGTTCAGGGGAAGGAGCAGTACTTC.

As regards this clone: This specimen includes other DNA sequences encoding the same CDR3. The rearrangement links TRBV7-9 to TRBJ1-5; weak D call: TRBD1 (6 bases). Trimming shortened V by 0 bases and J by 5 bases, and 8 bases separated the two germline ends. Germline V gene data show CDR1 as SEHNR and CDR2 as FQNEAQ (reference sequence). This CDR3 contains 14 residues. The CDR3 sequence is CASSLAGGDQPQHF. The CDR3 nucleotides read TGTGCCAGCAGCTTAGCAGGGGGAGATCAGCCCCAGCATTTT. Filled out from reference TRBV7-9 and TRBJ1-5, the complete variable domain reads DTGVSQNPRHKITKRGQNVTFRCDPISEHNRLYWYRQTLGQGPEFLTYFQNEAQLEKSRLLSDRFSAERPKGSFSTLEIQRTEQGDSAMYLCASSLAGGDQPQHFGDGTRLSIL.

For the CDR3, the DNA is TGTGCCAGCAGCTTAGTATCACTAAACACTGAAGCTTTCTTT. Amino acid sequence: CASSLVSLNTEAFF. The J gene is TRBJ1-1, the V gene TRBV7-9, with D unresolved. Trimming left V 1 base short and J 2 bases short, with 8 bases between. The CDR3 consists of 14 residues. Germline lookup yields CDR1 SEHNR and CDR2 FQNEAQ (reference sequence).

The chain links TRBV3-1 (or the pseudogene TRBV3-2) to TRBJ2-1; 14 nucleotides align to TRBD2. The CDR3 is made up of 16 amino acids. CDR1 and CDR2 from the germline V gene are LGHDT and YNNKEL (reference sequence). With V trimmed by 2 bases and J by 7 bases, 4 bases remained unmatched. The CDR3 reads CASSQSGLAGVNEQFF. CDR3 DNA: TGTGCCAGCAGCCAATCGGGACTAGCGGGGGTTAATGAGCAGTTCTTC.